This TCR beta chain derives from a study of neurological immune-mediated disorders. The unsorted libraries were generated from a total of 2 million PBMCs, which had been stored in RNAlater at -80 C. TCRdb used MiXCR to reprocess the 5' RACE reads, holding one entry per CDR3 protein. Of 75,000 to 95,000 distinct CDR3 sequences listed, under 20% are singletons. The CDR3 has 14 amino acids. The V gene lost 2 bases and the J gene lost 3 bases, with 11 bases spanning the gap. In germline, CDR1 is SGHRS, CDR2 YFSETQ. The clonotype was recovered from a woman aged 40-49 years in good health. This chain connects TRBV5-1 to TRBJ2-5; the D is unclear. Sequencing was done on a sample of PBMCs. CDR3 loop: CASSFVAVKETQYF. CDR3 in DNA: TGCGCCAGCAGCTTTGTGGCAGTTAAAGAGACCCAGTACTTC.